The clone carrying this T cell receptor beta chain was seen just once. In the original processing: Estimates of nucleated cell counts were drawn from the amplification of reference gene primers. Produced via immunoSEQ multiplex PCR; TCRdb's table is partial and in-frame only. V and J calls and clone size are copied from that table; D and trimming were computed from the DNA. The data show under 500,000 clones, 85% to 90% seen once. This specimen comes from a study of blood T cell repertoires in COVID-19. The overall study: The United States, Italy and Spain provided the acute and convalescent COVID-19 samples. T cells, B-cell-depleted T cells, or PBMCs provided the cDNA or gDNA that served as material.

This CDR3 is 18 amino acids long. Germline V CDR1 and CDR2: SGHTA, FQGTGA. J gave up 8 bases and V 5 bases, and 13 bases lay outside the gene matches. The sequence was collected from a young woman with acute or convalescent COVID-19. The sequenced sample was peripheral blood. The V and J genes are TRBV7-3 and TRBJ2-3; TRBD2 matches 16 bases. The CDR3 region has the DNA TGTGCCAGCAGCCCCCCGGGACTAGCGGGGGGGGAGTCGGCTACGCAGTATTTT. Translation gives CASSPPGLAGGESATQYF.